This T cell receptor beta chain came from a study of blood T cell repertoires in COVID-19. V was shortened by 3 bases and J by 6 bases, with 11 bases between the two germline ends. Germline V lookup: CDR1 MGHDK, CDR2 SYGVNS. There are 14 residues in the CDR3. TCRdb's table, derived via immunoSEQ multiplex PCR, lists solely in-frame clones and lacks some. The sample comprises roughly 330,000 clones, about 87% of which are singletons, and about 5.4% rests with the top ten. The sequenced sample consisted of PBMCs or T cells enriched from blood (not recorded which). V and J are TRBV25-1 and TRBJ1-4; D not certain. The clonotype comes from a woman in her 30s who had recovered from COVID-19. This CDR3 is CASSDDKGDEKLFF. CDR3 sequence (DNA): TGTGCCAGCAGTGACGACAAGGGAGATGAAAAACTGTTTTTT.